This T cell receptor (beta chain) appears in the sequencing data of a study of neurological immune-mediated disorders. Over 160 million TCR-beta sequences from 15-18 subjects were obtained in each sequencing run. MiXCR, applied by TCRdb to the 5' RACE reads, yields one record per CDR3 protein. The data contain 45,000 to 65,000 distinct CDR3 sequences, roughly 4.4% of them singletons. The ends lost 6 bases at V and 8 bases at J; junction bases unmatched: 6. This CDR3 is 13 amino acids long. Germline CDR1 is SQVTM and CDR2 is ANQGSEA. There are many counts of this clonotype. J is TRBJ1-4 and V is TRBV29-1, with 10 bases fitting TRBD1. The sequencing sample was made of PBMCs. The source of this sequence is a man in his forties or fifties with multiple sclerosis. In DNA form, the CDR3 reads TGCAGCGTAGAGACAGGGGGCGCAGAAAAACTGTTTTTT. Protein product: CSVETGGAEKLFF.